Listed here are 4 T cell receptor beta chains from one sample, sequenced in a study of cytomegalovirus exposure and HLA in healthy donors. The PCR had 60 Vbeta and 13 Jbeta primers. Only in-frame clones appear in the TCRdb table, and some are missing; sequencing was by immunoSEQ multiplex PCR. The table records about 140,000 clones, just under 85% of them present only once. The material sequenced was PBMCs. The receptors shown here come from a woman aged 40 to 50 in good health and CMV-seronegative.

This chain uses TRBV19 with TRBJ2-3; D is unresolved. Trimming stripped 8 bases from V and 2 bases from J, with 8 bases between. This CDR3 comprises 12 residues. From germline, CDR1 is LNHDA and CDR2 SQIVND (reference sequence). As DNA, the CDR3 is TGTGCCAGTGGTGCGTCCACAGATACGCAGTATTTT. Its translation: CASGASTDTQYF.

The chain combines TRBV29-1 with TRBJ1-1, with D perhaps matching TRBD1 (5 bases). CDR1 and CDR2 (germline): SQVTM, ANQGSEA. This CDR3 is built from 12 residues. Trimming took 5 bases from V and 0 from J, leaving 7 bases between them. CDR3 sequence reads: CSVRQLNTEAFF. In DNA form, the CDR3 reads TGCAGCGTTAGACAGCTGAACACTGAAGCTTTCTTT.

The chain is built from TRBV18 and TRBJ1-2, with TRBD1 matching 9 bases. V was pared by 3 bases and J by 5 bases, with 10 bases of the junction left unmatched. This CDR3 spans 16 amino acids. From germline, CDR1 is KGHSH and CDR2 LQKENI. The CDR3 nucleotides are TGTGCCAGCTCACCTTTCAAGACAGGGGGATTTTATGGCTACACCTTC. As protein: CASSPFKTGGFYGYTF.

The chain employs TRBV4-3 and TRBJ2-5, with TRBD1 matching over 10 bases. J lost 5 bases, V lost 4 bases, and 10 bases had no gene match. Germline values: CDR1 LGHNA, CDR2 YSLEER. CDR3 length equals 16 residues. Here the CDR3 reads CASSPDRGREGETQYF. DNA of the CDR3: TGCGCCAGCAGCCCAGACAGGGGGCGGGAAGGGGAGACCCAGTACTTC.